Listed here are 14 T cell receptor beta chains from one sample, sequenced in a study of response to subunit inactivated influenza vaccine. TCRdb fed the RT-PCR reads into MiXCR, producing one record per CDR3 protein. Of 650,000 to 700,000 distinct CDR3 sequences in the sample, about 15% were seen once. Sequencing used PBMCs from blood, obtained 12 days after vaccination. These receptors all come from a man aged 50 to 60 who received an inactivated influenza vaccine.

The DNA of the CDR3 is TGTGCCAGCAGTTACCGGGACGTCCCCTACGAGCAGTACTTC. It is translated as CASSYRDVPYEQYF. The chain employs TRBV6-2 or TRBV6-3 and TRBJ2-7; TRBD1 or TRBD2 may be the D gene (5 bases each). The V gene's germline CDR1 is MNHEY and CDR2 SVGEGT. Trimming removed 2 bases from V and 2 bases from J, with 10 bases in between. This CDR3 has 14 residues.

Only a few counts were recorded for this clonotype. The V call is TRBV20-1, the J call TRBJ2-7; unclear D gene. The CDR3 spans 11 residues. From germline, CDR1 is DFQATT and CDR2 SNEGSKA (reference sequence). V gave up 4 bases and J gave up 3 bases, with 7 bases separating them. The chain's CDR3 is CSAIDGYEQYF. Here the CDR3 DNA reads TGCAGTGCTATTGACGGCTACGAGCAGTACTTC.

On this clonotype itself: The junction shows a germline mismatch at one end, possibly a read error. This rearrangement joins TRBV9 to TRBJ2-2; possible D gene TRBD1, 6 bases. Germline-derived CDR1 and CDR2 are SGDLS and YYNGEE. There are 14 residues in the CDR3. In DNA form, the CDR3 reads TGTACCAGCAGCGTAGCCAGGGGCACCGGGGAGCTGTTTTTT. Its translation is CTSSVARGTGELFF. Variable domain in full (rest from reference TRBV9 and TRBJ2-2): DSGVTQTPKHLITATGQRVTLRCSPRSGDLSVYWYQQSLDQGLQFLIQYYNGEERAKGNILERFSAQQFPDLHSELNLSSLELGDSALYFCTSSVARGTGELFFGEGSRLTVL.

This clonotype was picked up many times. V gene TRBV12-3 or TRBV12-4 combines with J gene TRBJ2-2; 8 nucleotides line up with TRBD1. J was trimmed by 4 bases and V by 3 bases; bases with no gene match: 7. The CDR3 runs 16 residues. CDR3 protein: CASSFGTGPSTGELFF. The CDR3 bases are TGTGCCAGCAGTTTCGGGACAGGCCCTAGCACCGGGGAGCTGTTTTTT.

This clonotype was recorded a few times. The chain links TRBV10-3 to TRBJ2-1, with 7 positions matching TRBD1. The germline V gene encodes CDR1 ENHRY and CDR2 SYGVKD. V lost 7 bases to trimming and J lost 5 bases; unmatched junction nucleotides: 5. The CDR3 spans 13 residues. The CDR3 DNA reads as TGTGCCATCAAGACAGGGCATAACAATGAGCAGTTCTTC. Protein product: CAIKTGHNNEQFF.

This clonotype was seen more than once but under ten times. The chain employs TRBV2 and TRBJ2-2; TRBD2 matches at 9 bases. The CDR3 length is 16 residues. Germline values: CDR1 SNHLY, CDR2 FYNNEI. The trim removed 4 bases at V and 0 bases at J, leaving 3 bases unmatched. The CDR3 spells CASSVSSGTNTGELFF. Here the CDR3 DNA reads TGTGCCAGCAGTGTTTCTAGCGGGACGAACACCGGGGAGCTGTTTTTT.

This clonotype was picked up a small number of times. The chain combines TRBV7-2 with TRBJ2-3, with D unclear. CDR1 is SGHTA, CDR2 FQGNSA, per germline. V was clipped by 4 bases and J by 0 bases, with 14 bases between them. This CDR3 is built from 16 residues. CDR3 sequence reads: CASSSPFRTSTDTQYF. CDR3 nucleotide sequence: TGTGCCAGCAGCTCCCCATTTCGTACTAGCACAGATACGCAGTATTTT.

This clonotype has more than one count but fewer than ten. The genes are TRBV2 and TRBJ1-5; TRBD1 is a possible D gene (5 bases). CDR1 and CDR2 from the germline V gene are SNHLY and FYNNEI. V lost 5 bases to trimming and J lost 5 bases, with 16 bases between them. CDR3 size: 15 residues. CDR3 loop: CASSRIGTQYQPQHF. The CDR3 DNA is TGTGCCAGCAGTCGAATCGGGACCCAATATCAGCCCCAGCATTTT.

This clonotype was counted at least ten times. This chain uses TRBV11-2 with TRBJ2-2; the D call may be TRBD1 or TRBD2 (6 bases each). CDR1 is SGHAT and CDR2 is FQNNGV in the germline V gene. The CDR3 totals 16 residues. V was pared by 3 bases and J by 7 bases, with 18 bases between. CDR3 nucleotide sequence: TGTGCCAGCAGCTTGAACACCCCCGGAGGGGGCGGGGAGCTGTTTTTT. It encodes CASSLNTPGGGGELFF.

Comments on this clonotype: A much larger clone differs by one base, so this may be a read error. The chain is built from TRBV6-2 or TRBV6-3 and TRBJ1-1; 7 bases fit TRBD1. Germline CDR1 MNHEY, CDR2 SVGEGT. This CDR3 region has 16 residues. CDR3 nucleotides: TGTGCCATCAGTTACTTTAAGGGGGCGTTGGGCACTGAAGCTTTCTTT. Translation: CAISYFKGALGTEAFF.

V is TRBV29-1 and J is TRBJ1-2, with D tentatively TRBD1 (5 bases). The CDR3 contains 11 residues. V dropped 8 bases and J dropped 5 bases, with 12 bases sitting between them. Germline CDR1 and CDR2: SQVTM and ANQGSEA. The CDR3 nucleotides are TGCAGCACTTACGGGGCTTATGGCTACACCTTC. Its protein is CSTYGAYGYTF.

The chain joins TRBV10-3 to TRBJ1-3, with D possibly being TRBD1 (6 bases). The germline V gene encodes CDR1 ENHRY and CDR2 SYGVKD. With 4 bases removed from V and 4 bases from J, the gap between germline ends came to 14 bases. This CDR3 comprises 15 residues. CDR3 bases: TGTGCCATCAGTGGGGCAGGGGTAACAGGAAACACCATATATTTT. This encodes CAISGAGVTGNTIYF.

This clonotype has just a few counts. The gene calls are TRBV20-1 and TRBJ2-6; TRBD2 might be the D (6 bases). CDR3 length: 15 amino acids. Per the germline V gene, CDR1 is DFQATT and CDR2 is SNEGSKA (reference sequence). The germline V and J ends were trimmed by 3 bases and 2 bases, with 11 bases remaining between them. CDR3 coding DNA: TGCAGTGCTAGTCAGGGCGGGACTGGGGCCAACGTCCTGACTTTC. This sequence encodes CSASQGGTGANVLTF.

The V gene is TRBV2, the J gene TRBJ2-7; D possibly corresponds to TRBD2 (7 bases). This CDR3 is built from 14 residues. The V and J ends lost 4 bases and 7 bases respectively, with 17 bases between them. Germline V gives CDR1 SNHLY, CDR2 FYNNEI. CDR3: CASSGGGVVGEQYF. As DNA, the CDR3 is TGTGCCAGCAGTGGAGGGGGGGTTGTTGGAGAGCAGTACTTC.